These T cell receptor beta chains were read from a single sample in a study of T cell responses to AZD1222 COVID-19 vaccine. Only in-frame clones appear in the TCRdb table, and some are missing; sequencing was by immunoSEQ multiplex PCR. Counted here are about 50,000 clones, around 85% occurring once; the ten biggest clones make up around 16%. The material sequenced was peripheral blood, taken on day 0 of AZD1222 vaccination. Receptor source: an adult in good health. CDR3s include the opening cysteine and the closing phenylalanine or tryptophan. D genes are given only for firm matches. The size field is filled for only some rows; it gives once, few, many or a size class.

NA,TRBV28,NA,TRBJ1-6,17,CASSSQGPSSYNSPLHF,TGTGCCAGCAGTTCGCAGGGCCCCAGCTCCTATAATTCACCCCTCCACTTT
NA,TRBV19,NA,TRBJ2-1,16,CASNTRGASSYNEQFF,TGTGCCAGTAACACGCGGGGCGCTAGCTCCTACAATGAGCAGTTCTTC
few,TRBV7-2,TRBD2,TRBJ2-1,17,CASSLAGTSGANNEQFF,TGTGCCAGCAGCTTAGCCGGGACTAGCGGGGCCAACAATGAGCAGTTCTTC
NA,TRBV23-1,NA,TRBJ1-5,13,CASSQERNQPQHF,TGCGCCAGCAGTCAGGAACGCAATCAGCCCCAGCATTTT
NA,TRBV27,TRBD1,TRBJ1-5,17,CASSPKGTGYSNQPQHF,TGTGCCAGCAGTCCTAAAGGGACAGGATATAGCAATCAGCCCCAGCATTTT
NA,TRBV19,NA,TRBJ2-1,15,CASSIARGGYNEQFF,TGTGCCAGTAGTATAGCCAGGGGAGGCTACAATGAGCAGTTCTTC
NA,TRBV7-9,NA,TRBJ1-5,15,CASSLGHGVEQPQHF,TGTGCCAGCAGCTTGGGCCACGGGGTAGAACAGCCCCAGCATTTT
NA,TRBV19,TRBD1,TRBJ1-5,18,CASSIGQGAVGGNQPQHF,TGTGCCAGTAGTATCGGACAGGGGGCTGTCGGTGGCAATCAGCCCCAGCATTTT
NA,TRBV5-1,TRBD1,TRBJ2-7,15,CASRRVGTGRHEQYF,TGCGCCAGCAGGAGGGTGGGGACAGGAAGGCACGAGCAGTACTTC
NA,TRBV2,NA,TRBJ2-1,12,CASSESQAEQFF,TGTGCCAGCAGTGAATCCCAGGCTGAGCAGTTCTTC
NA,TRBV9,TRBD2,TRBJ2-1,15,CASSVRGTSVNEQFF,TGTGCCAGCAGCGTACGTGGGACTAGCGTGAATGAGCAGTTCTTC
NA,TRBV29-1,NA,TRBJ1-3,14,CSVVRGASGNTIYF,TGCAGCGTTGTTCGGGGGGCATCTGGAAACACCATATATTTT
few,TRBV20-1,TRBD1,TRBJ1-2,11,CSARTGTGYTF,TGCAGTGCAAGGACAGGGACGGGCTACACCTTC
NA,TRBV28,TRBD2,TRBJ2-2,17,CASSPFLAGVGTGELFF,TGTGCCAGCAGCCCCTTCCTAGCGGGGGTTGGCACCGGGGAGCTGTTTTTT
NA,TRBV5-1,TRBD1,TRBJ2-7,14,CASSLRDRYNEQYF,TGCGCCAGCAGCCTTCGGGACAGGTATAACGAGCAGTACTTC
NA,TRBV10-3,NA,TRBJ1-5,14,CATEPGTAGQPQHF,TGTGCCACCGAGCCGGGAACGGCAGGACAGCCCCAGCATTTT
medium-sized,TRBV11-2,NA,TRBJ2-5,16,CASSLTGVRLQETQYF,TGTGCCAGCAGCTTAACCGGGGTCCGATTACAAGAGACCCAGTACTTC
NA,TRBV24-1,NA,TRBJ2-2,16,CATSDLWGAATGELFF,TGTGCCACCAGTGATTTATGGGGGGCGGCCACCGGGGAGCTGTTTTTT
NA,TRBV15,TRBD1,TRBJ1-6,15,CATSRGTGVNSPLHF,TGTGCCACCAGCAGAGGCACAGGGGTAAATTCACCCCTCCACTTT
NA,TRBV6-5,NA,TRBJ2-2,14,CASSYRGKTGELFF,TGTGCCAGCAGTTATCGGGGGAAGACCGGGGAGCTGTTTTTT
NA,TRBV11-2,NA,TRBJ2-7,15,CASSLGQGPGYEQYF,TGTGCCAGCAGCTTAGGCCAGGGCCCCGGCTACGAGCAGTACTTC
NA,TRBV2,NA,TRBJ2-2,14,CASSRDKNTGELFF,TGTGCCAGCTCCCGGGACAAGAACACCGGGGAGCTGTTTTTT
NA,TRBV28,NA,TRBJ1-5,15,CASSFLSGGGQPQHF,TGTGCCAGCAGTTTCCTTTCGGGGGGCGGCCAGCCCCAGCATTTT
few,TRBV19,NA,TRBJ2-3,14,CASSPEGGTDTQYF,TGTGCCAGTAGTCCTGAGGGGGGTACAGATACGCAGTATTTT
NA,TRBV6-5,NA,TRBJ1-2,12,CASSYRRGPNTF,TGTGCCAGCAGTTACCGCCGGGGCCCCAACACCTTC
NA,TRBV5-4,TRBD2,TRBJ2-1,16,CASSVDGGSSYNEQFF,TGTGCCAGCAGCGTGGACGGGGGGAGCTCCTACAATGAGCAGTTCTTC
NA,TRBV7-2,NA,TRBJ1-1,13,CASSLVYQGLAFF,TGTGCCAGCAGCTTAGTCTACCAGGGCTTGGCTTTCTTT
NA,TRBV30,NA,TRBJ1-3,15,CAWSADRSSGNTIYF,TGTGCCTGGAGCGCAGACAGGAGCTCTGGAAACACCATATATTTT
NA,TRBV2,NA,TRBJ1-2,13,CASSIDHNYGYTF,TGTGCCAGCAGTATAGACCATAACTATGGCTACACCTTC
NA,TRBV5-1,TRBD1,TRBJ2-1,13,CASSWDRGNEQFF,TGCGCCAGCAGCTGGGACAGGGGGAATGAGCAGTTCTTC
NA,TRBV5-6,TRBD1,TRBJ2-2,15,CASSRRTGRTGELFF,TGTGCCAGCAGCCGAAGGACAGGGAGGACCGGGGAGCTGTTTTTT
NA,TRBV12-3/TRBV12-4,NA,TRBJ1-5,12,CASSSRGQPQHF,TGTGCCAGCAGTTCCCGTGGACAGCCCCAGCATTTT
once,TRBV7-8,NA,TRBJ1-3,17,CASSPERWQTSGNTIYF,TGTGCCAGCAGCCCAGAGAGGTGGCAGACGTCTGGAAACACCATATATTTT
NA,TRBV3-1/TRBV3-2,NA,TRBJ2-3,16,CASSQSLKSTPDTQYF,TGTGCCAGCAGCCAATCTTTGAAATCGACCCCGGATACGCAGTATTTT
few,TRBV11-2,NA,TRBJ1-5,14,CASSLEGVGQPQHF,TGTGCCAGCAGCTTAGAAGGGGTCGGACAGCCCCAGCATTTT
NA,TRBV3-1/TRBV3-2,TRBD2,TRBJ2-5,16,CASSQVRDYPRETQYF,TGTGCCAGCAGCCAAGTCCGGGACTACCCACGGGAGACCCAGTACTTC
NA,TRBV7-9,TRBD1,TRBJ2-1,13,CASTQMTGHEQFF,TGTGCCAGCACCCAAATGACAGGGCATGAGCAGTTCTTC
NA,TRBV6-1,NA,TRBJ1-2,14,CASSEAGGNYGYTF,TGTGCCAGCAGTGAAGCGGGCGGGAACTATGGCTACACCTTC
NA,TRBV19,TRBD1,TRBJ2-2,16,CASSIETGLNTGELFF,TGTGCCAGTAGTATAGAGACAGGGCTGAACACCGGGGAGCTGTTTTTT
NA,TRBV7-9,TRBD1,TRBJ1-1,17,CASSHAGTGIKNTEAFF,TGTGCCAGCAGCCACGCAGGGACAGGAATTAAAAACACTGAAGCTTTCTTT
NA,TRBV27,TRBD1,TRBJ2-7,15,CASSVRDRAPYEQYF,TGTGCCAGCAGTGTCCGGGACAGGGCGCCCTACGAGCAGTACTTC